The clone carrying this TCR beta chain was found a few times. Antigen unknown. This sample is part of a study of metastatic and nonmetastatic thyroid tumors. Study summary: Comparative analysis of repertoires was undertaken across blood and tumor or nodule tissue obtained from malignant and benign thyroid patients. Findings of the study overall: In both blood and tumor samples, TCR beta diversity was reported significantly higher for malignant than benign nodules.

In the source study's methods: A papillary thyroid cancer distant-metastasis classifier was built from CDR3 differences across clinicopathological groups. MiXCR re-clonotyped the PCR reads for TCRdb. Here the V and J calls rest on TCRdb's processing, not on the authors' analysis. The repertoire consists of 25,000 to 30,000 clones, with 3.7% occurring once and the leading ten covering approximately 3%. All patients were untreated before thyroid surgery. Trimming took 6 bases from V and 1 from J, leaving 17 bases between them. The CDR3 length is 16 residues. CDR1 is LGHDT and CDR2 is YNNKEL in the germline V gene (reference sequence).

The TCR originated in a male donor with papillary thyroid cancer or a benign thyroid nodule (not recorded which). Some clones in this sample may be carry-over from other donors' samples. The chain recombines TRBV3-1 with TRBJ2-3; a possible D gene is TRBD2 (6 bases). Material for sequencing was blood. The CDR3 DNA follows: TGTGCCAGCAGACCGGGAGAACAGTCTGGCACAGATACGCAGTATTTT. Protein: CASRPGEQSGTDTQYF.